This TCR beta chain was found in a study of T cells in Graves' hyperthyroidism and ophthalmopathy. The germline gives CDR1 SEHNR, CDR2 FQNEAQ (reference sequence). Trimming took 1 base from V and 3 from J; bases not matched to a gene: 0. CDR3 length: 15 residues. Clinical symptoms, serum thyroxine and TRAb, thyroid ultrasound and orbital computed tomography together formed the diagnostic basis. Template material for amplifying TCR beta CDR3 regions consisted of RNA transcripts. HTBI primers were the set used in a first-round RT-PCR of the TCR CDR3. TCRdb used MiXCR to reprocess the multiplex PCR reads, holding one entry per CDR3 protein. The table lists 300,000 to 450,000 distinct CDR3 sequences, 25% of them singletons. In its sample, this clonotype was seen a few times.

The genes are TRBV7-9 and TRBJ2-1, with 10 bases fitting TRBD2. The sample consisted of blood. This receptor was obtained from a man aged 45-60 years with Graves' hyperthyroidism. The CDR3 region is CASSLERGGYNEQFF. As DNA, the CDR3 is TGTGCCAGCAGCTTAGAGCGGGGGGGCTACAATGAGCAGTTCTTC.